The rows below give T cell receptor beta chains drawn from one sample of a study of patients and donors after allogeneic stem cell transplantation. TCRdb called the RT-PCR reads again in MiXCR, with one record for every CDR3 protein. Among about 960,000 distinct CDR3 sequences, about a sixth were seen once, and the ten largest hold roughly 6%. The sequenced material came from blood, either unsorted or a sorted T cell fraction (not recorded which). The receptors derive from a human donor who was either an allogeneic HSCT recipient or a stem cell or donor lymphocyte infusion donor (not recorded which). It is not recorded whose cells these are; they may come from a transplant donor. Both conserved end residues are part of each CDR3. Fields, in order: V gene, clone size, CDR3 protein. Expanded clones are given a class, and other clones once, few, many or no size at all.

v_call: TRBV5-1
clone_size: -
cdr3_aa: CASGPLRVTDTQYF

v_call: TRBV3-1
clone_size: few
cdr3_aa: CASSPSGGKDEQFF

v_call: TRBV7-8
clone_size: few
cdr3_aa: CASSFPLKSQETQYF

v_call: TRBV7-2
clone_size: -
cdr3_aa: CASSFFDSPLHF

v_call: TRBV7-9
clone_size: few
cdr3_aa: CASLLEDTDTQYF

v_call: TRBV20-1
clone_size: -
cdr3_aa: CSARGYTDTQYF

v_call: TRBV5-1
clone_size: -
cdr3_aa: CASSPSGTGVREQYF

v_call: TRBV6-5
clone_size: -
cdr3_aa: CASSYERNWAGGVTQYF

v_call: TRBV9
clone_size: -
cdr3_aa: CASNLLAGAETQYF

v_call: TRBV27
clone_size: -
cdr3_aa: CASSLSGYNTEAFF

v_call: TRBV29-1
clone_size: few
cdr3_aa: CSARTGSNSPLHF

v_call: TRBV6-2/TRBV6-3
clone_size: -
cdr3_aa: CASSNHHPTSSEQYF

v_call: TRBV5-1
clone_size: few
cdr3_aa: CASSWGLAPSSYNEQFF

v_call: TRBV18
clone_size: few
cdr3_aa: CASSPRGQGSDTQYF

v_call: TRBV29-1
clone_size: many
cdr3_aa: CSVVQGAEKLFF

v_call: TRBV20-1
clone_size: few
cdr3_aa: CSALRAGTSGTDTQYF

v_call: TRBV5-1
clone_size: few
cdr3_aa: CASSPAEGLYNEQFF

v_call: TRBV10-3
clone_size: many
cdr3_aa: CATRTGDYGYTF

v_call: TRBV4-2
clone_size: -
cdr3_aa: CASSPRGAGANTGELFF

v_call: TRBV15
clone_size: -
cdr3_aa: CATSPRGDTQYF

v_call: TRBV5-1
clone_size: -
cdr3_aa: CASKRQSTNNEQFF

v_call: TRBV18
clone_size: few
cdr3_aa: CASSPIRRPSTDTQYF

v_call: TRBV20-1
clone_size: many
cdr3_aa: CSASGTSGGSSYNEQFF

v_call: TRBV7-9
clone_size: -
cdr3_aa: CASSSRPGTDNSPLHF

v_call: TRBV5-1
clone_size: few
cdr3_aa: CASSLQGARAEAFF

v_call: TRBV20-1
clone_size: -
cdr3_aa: CSASQGAQNTEAFF

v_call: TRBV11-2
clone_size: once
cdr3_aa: CASSPDLRDRLRDYGYTF

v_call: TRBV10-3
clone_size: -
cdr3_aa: CAISGGEKLFF

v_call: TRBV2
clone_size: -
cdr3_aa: CASSERLNTDTQYF

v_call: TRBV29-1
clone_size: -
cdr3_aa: CSAGAAHNTGELFF

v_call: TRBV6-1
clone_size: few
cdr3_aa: CASSPKRTGPETQYF

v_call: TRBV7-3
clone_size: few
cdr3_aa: CASSSRDETGWSTDTQYF

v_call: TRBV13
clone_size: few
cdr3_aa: CASSSWTTGIETQYF

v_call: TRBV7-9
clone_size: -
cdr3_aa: CASSYTLLPEAFF

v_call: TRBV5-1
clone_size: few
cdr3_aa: CASSLDRGPGQPQHF

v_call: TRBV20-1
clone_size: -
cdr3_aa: CSAFVGNYGYTF

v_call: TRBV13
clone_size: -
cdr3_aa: CASSLLSTTDTQYF

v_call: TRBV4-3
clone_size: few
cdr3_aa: CASSQDPRGAYNEQFF

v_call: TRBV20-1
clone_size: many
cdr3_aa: CSARGWGTYEQYF

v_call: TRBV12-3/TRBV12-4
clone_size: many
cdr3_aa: CASSLVTGDGYTF

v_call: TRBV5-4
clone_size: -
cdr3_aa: CASSYGGVGEQYF

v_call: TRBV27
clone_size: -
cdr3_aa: CASKPGQGAGELFF